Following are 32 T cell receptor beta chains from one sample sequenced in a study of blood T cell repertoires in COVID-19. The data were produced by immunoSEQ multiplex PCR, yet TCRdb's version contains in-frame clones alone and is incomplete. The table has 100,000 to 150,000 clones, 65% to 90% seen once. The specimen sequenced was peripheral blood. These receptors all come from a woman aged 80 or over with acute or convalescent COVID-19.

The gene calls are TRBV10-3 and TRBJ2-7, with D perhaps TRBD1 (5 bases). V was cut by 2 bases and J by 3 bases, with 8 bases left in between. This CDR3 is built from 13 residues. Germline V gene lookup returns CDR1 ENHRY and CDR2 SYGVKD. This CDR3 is CAISEDRRYEQYV. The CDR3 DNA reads TGTGCCATCAGTGAGGACAGACGCTACGAGCAGTACGTC.

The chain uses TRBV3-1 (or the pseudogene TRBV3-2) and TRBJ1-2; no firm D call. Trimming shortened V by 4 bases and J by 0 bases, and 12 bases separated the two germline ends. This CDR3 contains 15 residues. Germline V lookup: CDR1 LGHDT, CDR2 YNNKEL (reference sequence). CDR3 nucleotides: TGTGCCAGCAGCCCCACAGTGAAGTCTAACTATGGCTACACCTTC. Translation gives CASSPTVKSNYGYTF.

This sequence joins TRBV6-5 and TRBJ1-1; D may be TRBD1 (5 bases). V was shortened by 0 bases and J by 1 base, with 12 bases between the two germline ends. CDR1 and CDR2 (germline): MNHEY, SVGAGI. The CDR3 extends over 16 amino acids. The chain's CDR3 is CASSYSRSGGNTEAFF. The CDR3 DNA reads TGTGCCAGCAGTTACTCGAGGTCGGGGGGGAACACTGAAGCTTTCTTT.

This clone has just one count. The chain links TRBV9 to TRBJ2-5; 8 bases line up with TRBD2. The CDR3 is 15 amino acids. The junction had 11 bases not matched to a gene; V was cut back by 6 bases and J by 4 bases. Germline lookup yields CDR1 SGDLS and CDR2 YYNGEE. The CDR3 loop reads CASTSSTSVGETQYF. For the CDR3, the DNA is TGTGCCAGCACCTCATCGACTAGCGTGGGAGAGACCCAGTACTTC.

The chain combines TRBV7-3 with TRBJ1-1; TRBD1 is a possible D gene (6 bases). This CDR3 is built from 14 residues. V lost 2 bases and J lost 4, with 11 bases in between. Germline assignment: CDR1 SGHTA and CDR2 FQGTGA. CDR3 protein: CASSLQKGVTEAFF. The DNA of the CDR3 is TGTGCCAGCAGCTTACAGAAGGGGGTCACTGAAGCTTTCTTT.

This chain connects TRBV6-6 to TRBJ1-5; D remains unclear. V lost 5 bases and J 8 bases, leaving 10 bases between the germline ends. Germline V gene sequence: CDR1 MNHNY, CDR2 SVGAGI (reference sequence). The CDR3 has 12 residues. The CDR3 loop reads CASSVVVEPQHF. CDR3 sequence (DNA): TGTGCCAGCAGTGTCGTCGTTGAGCCCCAGCATTTT.

This CDR3 reads CASGNSYEQYV. In DNA form, the CDR3 reads TGTGCCAGCGGCAACTCCTACGAGCAGTACGTC. The chain employs TRBV14 and TRBJ2-7; D gene unclear. The V end lost 8 bases, the J end lost 0 bases, and 5 bases lay between the germline ends. The CDR3 is 11 residues long. Germline-derived CDR1 and CDR2 are SGHDN and FVKESK.

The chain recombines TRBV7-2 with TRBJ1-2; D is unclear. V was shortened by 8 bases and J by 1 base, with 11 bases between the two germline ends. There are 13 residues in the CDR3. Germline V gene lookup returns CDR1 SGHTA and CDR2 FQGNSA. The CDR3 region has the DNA TGTGCCAGCGTCGGGAGAATTAACTATGGCTACACCTTC. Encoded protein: CASVGRINYGYTF.

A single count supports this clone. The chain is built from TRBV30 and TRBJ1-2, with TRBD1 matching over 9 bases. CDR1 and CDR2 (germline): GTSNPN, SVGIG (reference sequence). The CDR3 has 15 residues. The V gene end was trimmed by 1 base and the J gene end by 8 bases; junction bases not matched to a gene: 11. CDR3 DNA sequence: TGTGCCTGGAGTGCACGGACAGGGGAATTTTGGGGCTACACCTTC. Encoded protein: CAWSARTGEFWGYTF.

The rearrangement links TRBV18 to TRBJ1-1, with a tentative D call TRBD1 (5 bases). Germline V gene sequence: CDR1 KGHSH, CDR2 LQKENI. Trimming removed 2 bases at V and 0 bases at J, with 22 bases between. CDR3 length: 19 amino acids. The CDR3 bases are TGTGCCAGCTCACCATTTTTTTTACGGGGGGAGGAGGTGAACACTGAAGCTTTCTTT. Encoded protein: CASSPFFLRGEEVNTEAFF.

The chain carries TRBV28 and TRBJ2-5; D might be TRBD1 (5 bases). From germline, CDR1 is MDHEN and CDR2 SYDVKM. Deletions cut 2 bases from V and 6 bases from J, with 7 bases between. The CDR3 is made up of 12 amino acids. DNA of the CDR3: TGTGCCAGCAGTTTACAGGGAAAGACCCAGTACTTC. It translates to CASSLQGKTQYF. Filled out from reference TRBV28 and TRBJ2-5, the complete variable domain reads DVKVTQSSRYLVKRTGEKVFLECVQDMDHENMFWYRQDPGLGLRLIYFSYDVKMKEKGDIPEGYSVSREKKERFSLILESASTNQTSMYLCASSLQGKTQYFGPGTRLLVL.

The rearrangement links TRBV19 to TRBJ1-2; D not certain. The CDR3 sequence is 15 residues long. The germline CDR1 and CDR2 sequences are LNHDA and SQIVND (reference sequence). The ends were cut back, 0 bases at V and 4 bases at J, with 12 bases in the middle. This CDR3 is CASSIDFYGTYGYTF. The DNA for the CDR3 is TGTGCCAGTAGTATAGATTTCTACGGTACCTATGGCTACACCTTC.

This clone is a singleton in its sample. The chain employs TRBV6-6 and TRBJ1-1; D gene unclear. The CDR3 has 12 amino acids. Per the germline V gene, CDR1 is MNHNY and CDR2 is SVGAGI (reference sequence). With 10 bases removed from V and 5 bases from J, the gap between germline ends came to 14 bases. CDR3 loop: CATTFGDTEAFF. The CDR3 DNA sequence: TGTGCCACCACTTTTGGAGATACTGAAGCTTTCTTT.

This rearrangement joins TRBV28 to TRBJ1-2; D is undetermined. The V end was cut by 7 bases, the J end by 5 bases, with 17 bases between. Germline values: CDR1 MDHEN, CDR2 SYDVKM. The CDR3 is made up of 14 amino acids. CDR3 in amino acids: CASTSGLQQYGYTF. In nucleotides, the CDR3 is TGTGCCAGCACCTCCGGGTTGCAACAATATGGCTACACCTTC.

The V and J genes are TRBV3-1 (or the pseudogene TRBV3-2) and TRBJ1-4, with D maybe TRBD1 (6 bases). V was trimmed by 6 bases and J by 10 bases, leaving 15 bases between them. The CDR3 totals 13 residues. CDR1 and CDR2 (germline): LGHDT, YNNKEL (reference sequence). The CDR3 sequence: CASRGDIPGKLFF. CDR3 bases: TGTGCCAGCAGGGGGGACATACCGGGAAAACTGTTTTTT.

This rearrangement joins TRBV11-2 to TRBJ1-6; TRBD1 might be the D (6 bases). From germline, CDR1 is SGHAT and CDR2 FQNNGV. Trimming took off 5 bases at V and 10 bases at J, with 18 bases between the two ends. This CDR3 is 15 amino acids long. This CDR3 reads CASSASAQGWSPLHF. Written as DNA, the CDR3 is TGTGCCAGCAGCGCGAGCGCACAGGGATGGTCACCCCTCCACTTT.

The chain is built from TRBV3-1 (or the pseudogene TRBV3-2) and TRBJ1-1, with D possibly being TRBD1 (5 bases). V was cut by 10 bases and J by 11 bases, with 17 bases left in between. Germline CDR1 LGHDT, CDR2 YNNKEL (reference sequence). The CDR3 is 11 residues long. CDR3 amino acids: CATTISGEAFF. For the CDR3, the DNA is TGTGCCACCACGATATCGGGGGAGGCTTTCTTT.

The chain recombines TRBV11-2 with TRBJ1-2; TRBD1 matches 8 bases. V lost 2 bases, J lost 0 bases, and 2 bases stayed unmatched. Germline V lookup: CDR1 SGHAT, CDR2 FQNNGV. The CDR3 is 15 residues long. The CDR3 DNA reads TGTGCCAGCAGCTTAACAGGGGGAGCTAACTATGGCTACACCTTC. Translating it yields CASSLTGGANYGYTF.

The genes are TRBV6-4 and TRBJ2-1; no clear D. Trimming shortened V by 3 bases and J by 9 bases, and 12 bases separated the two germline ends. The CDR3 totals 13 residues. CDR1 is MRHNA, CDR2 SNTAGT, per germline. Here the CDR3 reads CASSENRYGEQFF. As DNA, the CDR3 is TGTGCCAGCAGTGAAAACCGATACGGTGAGCAGTTCTTC.

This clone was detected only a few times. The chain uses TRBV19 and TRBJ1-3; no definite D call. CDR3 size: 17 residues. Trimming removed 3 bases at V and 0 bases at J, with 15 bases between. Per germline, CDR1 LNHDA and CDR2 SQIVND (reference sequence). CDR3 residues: CASSIALLPGSGNTIYF. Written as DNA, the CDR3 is TGTGCCAGTAGTATTGCCCTTTTACCAGGCTCTGGAAACACCATATATTTT.

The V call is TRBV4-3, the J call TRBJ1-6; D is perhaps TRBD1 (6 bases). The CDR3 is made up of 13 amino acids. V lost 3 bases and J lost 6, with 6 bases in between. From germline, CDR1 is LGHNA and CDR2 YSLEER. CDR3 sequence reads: CASSQDSNSPLHF. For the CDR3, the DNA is TGCGCCAGCAGCCAGGACAGTAATTCACCCCTCCACTTT.

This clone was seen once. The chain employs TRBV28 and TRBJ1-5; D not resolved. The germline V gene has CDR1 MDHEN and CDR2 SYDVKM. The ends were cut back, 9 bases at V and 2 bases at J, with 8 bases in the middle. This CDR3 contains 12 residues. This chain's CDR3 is CASEEGNQPQHF. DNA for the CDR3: TGTGCCAGTGAGGAGGGCAATCAGCCCCAGCATTTT.

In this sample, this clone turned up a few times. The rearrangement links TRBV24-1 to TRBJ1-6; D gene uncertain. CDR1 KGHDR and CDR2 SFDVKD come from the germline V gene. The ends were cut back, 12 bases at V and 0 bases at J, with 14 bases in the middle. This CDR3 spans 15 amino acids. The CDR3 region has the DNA TGTGCCGTACAACAGCCGAGCTCCTATAATTCACCCCTCCACTTT. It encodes CAVQQPSSYNSPLHF.

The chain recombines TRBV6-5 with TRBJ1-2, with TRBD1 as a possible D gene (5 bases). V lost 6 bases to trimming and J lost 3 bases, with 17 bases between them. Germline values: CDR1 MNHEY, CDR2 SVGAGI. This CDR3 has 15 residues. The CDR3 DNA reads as TGTGCCAGCAGCCCGCGGGGGAGGACGCACTATGGCTACACCTTC. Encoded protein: CASSPRGRTHYGYTF.

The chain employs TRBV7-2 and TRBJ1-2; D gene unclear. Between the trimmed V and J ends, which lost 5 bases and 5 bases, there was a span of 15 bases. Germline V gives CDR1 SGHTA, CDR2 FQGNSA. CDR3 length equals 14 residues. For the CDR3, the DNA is TGTGCCAGCAGCCCCACCACTGACTCATATGGCTACACCTTC. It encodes CASSPTTDSYGYTF.

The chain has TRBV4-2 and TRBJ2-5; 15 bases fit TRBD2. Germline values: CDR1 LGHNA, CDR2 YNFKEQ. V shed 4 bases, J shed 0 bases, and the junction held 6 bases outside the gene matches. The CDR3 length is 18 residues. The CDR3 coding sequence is TGTGCCAGCAGCCCAGGGACTAGCGGGGGGTCGTACCAAGAGACCCAGTACTTC. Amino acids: CASSPGTSGGSYQETQYF.

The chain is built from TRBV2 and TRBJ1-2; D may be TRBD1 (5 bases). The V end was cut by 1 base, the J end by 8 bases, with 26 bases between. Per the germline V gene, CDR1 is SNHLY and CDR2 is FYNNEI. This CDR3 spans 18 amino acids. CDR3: CASSEVGGANLRTWGYTF. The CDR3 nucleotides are TGTGCCAGCAGTGAAGTCGGCGGGGCAAACCTTCGCACTTGGGGCTACACCTTC.

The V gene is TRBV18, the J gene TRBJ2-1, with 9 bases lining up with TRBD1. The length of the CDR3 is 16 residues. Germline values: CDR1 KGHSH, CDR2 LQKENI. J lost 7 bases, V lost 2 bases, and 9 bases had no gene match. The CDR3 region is CASSPYSPGQGNEQFF. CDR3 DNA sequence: TGTGCCAGCTCACCATACTCACCGGGACAGGGAAATGAGCAGTTCTTC.

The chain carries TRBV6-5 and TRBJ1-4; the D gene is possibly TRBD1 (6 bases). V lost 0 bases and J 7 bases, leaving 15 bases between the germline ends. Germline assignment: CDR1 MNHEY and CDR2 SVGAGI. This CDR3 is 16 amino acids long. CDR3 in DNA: TGTGCCAGCAGTTACTCGCTACAGGGTATTAGTGAAAAACTGTTTTTT. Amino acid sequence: CASSYSLQGISEKLFF.

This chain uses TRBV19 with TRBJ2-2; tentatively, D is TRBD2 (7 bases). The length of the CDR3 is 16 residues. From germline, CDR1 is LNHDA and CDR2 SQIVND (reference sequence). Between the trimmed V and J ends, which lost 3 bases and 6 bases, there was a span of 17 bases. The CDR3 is CASSMPRGGRPGELFF. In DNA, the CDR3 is TGTGCCAGTAGTATGCCTAGGGGGGGGCGCCCCGGGGAGCTGTTTTTT.

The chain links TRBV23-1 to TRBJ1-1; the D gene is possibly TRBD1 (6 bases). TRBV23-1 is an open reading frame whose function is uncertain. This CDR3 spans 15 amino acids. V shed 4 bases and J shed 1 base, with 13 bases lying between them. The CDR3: CASSRWGHPNTEAFF. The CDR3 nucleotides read TGCGCCAGCAGTCGCTGGGGACACCCGAACACTGAAGCTTTCTTT.

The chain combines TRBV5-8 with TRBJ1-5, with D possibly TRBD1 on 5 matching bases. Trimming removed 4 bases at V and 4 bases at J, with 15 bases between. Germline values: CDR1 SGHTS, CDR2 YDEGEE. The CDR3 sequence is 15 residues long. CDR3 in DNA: TGTGCCAGCAGCAGCCAGGGAGGTCAAAATCAGCCCCAGCATTTT. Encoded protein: CASSSQGGQNQPQHF. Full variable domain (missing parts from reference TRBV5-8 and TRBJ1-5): EAGVTQSPTHLIKTRGQQATLRCSPISGHTSVYWYQQALGLGLQFLLWYDEGEERNRGNFPPRFSGRQFPNYSSELNVNALELEDSALYLCASSSQGGQNQPQHFGDGTRLSIL.